This record covers a single T cell receptor (beta chain). CDR1 MNHEY and CDR2 SVGEGT come from the germline V gene. CDR3 length equals 14 residues. The ends lost 4 bases at V and 1 base at J; junction bases unmatched: 1. The data derive from a study of blood T cell repertoires in COVID-19. Assay used: immunoSEQ multiplex PCR; TCRdb lists only in-frame clones, some missing. The sample lists fewer than 50,000 clones, around four fifths occurring once. This rearrangement joins TRBV6-2 or TRBV6-3 to TRBJ1-2; TRBD1 agrees at 9 bases. What was sequenced was peripheral blood. This receptor was taken from a man in his sixties with COVID-19, enrolled during active disease. CDR3: CASSWTGDNYGYTF. The CDR3 nucleotides are TGTGCCAGCAGTTGGACAGGGGATAACTATGGCTACACCTTC.